This paragraph reports one T cell receptor (beta chain). Its specific antigen is unknown. It has no much larger one-base neighbor in the sample; base qualities were not kept. This sample is part of a study of cytomegalovirus exposure and HLA in healthy donors (dated by TCRdb to 2017 to 2019). Regarding the study in general: According to a later analysis, the 120 or so validation repertoires were produced on the same platform as the approximately 690 repertoires of the first cohort. Besides the first cohort of 666 subjects, a separate validation cohort made up of some 110 different subjects was used. High-throughput TCR immunosequencing, statistical association of individual TCRs with disease status, and machine learning were combined to predict cytomegalovirus infection status. The aim of the study was to test whether cataloging public T cell receptors could identify signatures of past pathogen exposure. Study-level results and caveats: A later analysis found that TCRs clustered in the first cohort also tended to co-occur in the 95 to 150 validation repertoires, with 94% of cluster scores above 0. The classifier was reported to diagnose cytomegalovirus status with high specificity and sensitivity in both the original cohort and the validation cohort. A few of the identified cytomegalovirus-associated TCR beta chains were confirmed in vitro to be specific for cytomegalovirus antigens. It was suggested by the authors that the approach could potentially be generalized to other disease states and immunological phenotypes. In the study, 150 to 200 TCR beta chains were listed as associated with cytomegalovirus. A later analysis lacked HLA typing for the validation cohort, so it scored co-occurrence in that cohort across all 110 or so repertoires. Most TCR sequences were seen in very few donors, while some public TCRs were found in many individuals.

From a lookup of the germline V gene, CDR1 and CDR2 are MNHNS and SASEGT. Trimming removed 7 bases from V and 4 bases from J, leaving 13 bases between the germline ends. The CDR3 covers 13 residues, taking in both the cysteine and the phenylalanine. The sequence is cut down to CDR3 DNA, 39 bases in frame from base 1. The donors were included in the validation cohort of over a hundred subjects, a group kept apart from the roughly 730-subject first cohort. The receptor library was made with the immunoSEQ multiplex PCR assay. The published analysis was carried out like this. A statistical classification framework was built to diagnose cytomegalovirus status from the catalog of TCR beta chain sequences. Entries here come from immuneACCESS through TCRdb and include only in-frame sequences with V and J called. Some clones fail to appear in such tables; in the studies checked, an unresolved V gene covers under half of the shortfall, and the cause of the remainder is unknown. D and trimming were read from the DNA, whereas the V and J calls and clone size are those reported in that table. A total of 65,000 or so clones appear in this sample, about 91% of them only once. 1% to 1.5% of the sample comes from the top ten.

The receptor's source is a woman younger than 30 in good health and CMV-seronegative. The rearrangement combines TRBV6-1 with TRBJ2-5; a tentative D call is TRBD2 (6 bases match). Specimen: PBMCs. The CDR3 region: CASTQPEGETQYF. The sequenced DNA is TGTGCCAGCACGCAGCCGGAGGGAGAGACCCAGTACTTC.